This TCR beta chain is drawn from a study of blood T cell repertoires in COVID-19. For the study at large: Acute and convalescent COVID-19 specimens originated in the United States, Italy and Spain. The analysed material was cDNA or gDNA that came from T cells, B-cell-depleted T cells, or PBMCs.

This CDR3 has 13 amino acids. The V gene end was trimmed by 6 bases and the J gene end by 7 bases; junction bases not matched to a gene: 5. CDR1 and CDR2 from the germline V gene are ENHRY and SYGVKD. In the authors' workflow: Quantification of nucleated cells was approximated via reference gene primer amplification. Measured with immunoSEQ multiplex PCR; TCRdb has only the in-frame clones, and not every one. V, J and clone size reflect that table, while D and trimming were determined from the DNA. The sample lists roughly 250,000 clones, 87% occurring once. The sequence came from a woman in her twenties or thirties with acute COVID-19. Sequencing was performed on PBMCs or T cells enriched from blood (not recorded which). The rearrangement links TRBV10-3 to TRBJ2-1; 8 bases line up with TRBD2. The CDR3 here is CAIRRGELNEQFF. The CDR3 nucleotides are TGTGCCATCAGGCGGGGGGAACTAAATGAGCAGTTCTTC.